Listed below are T cell receptor beta chains from one sample, sequenced in a study of T cell responses to AZD1222 COVID-19 vaccine. Libraries were prepared by immunoSEQ multiplex PCR; TCRdb keeps only in-frame clonotypes and omits some of them. This sample has about 140,000 clones, with about nine tenths found just once. The material sequenced was peripheral blood, taken on day 0 of AZD1222 vaccination. The receptor source for this set is an adult in good health. Both conserved end residues are part of each CDR3. The D gene is left open where the match is weak. Clone size is not always given. Where it is, it says once, few, many or a class for expanded clones.

v_gene	j_gene	abundance	d_gene	CDR3aa	CDR3nt
TRBV11-2	TRBJ2-7	-	-	CASSRPDGIYEQYF	TGTGCCAGCAGCCGACCGGACGGAATCTACGAGCAGTACTTC
TRBV5-4	TRBJ2-3	-	TRBD2	CASSGPGSGNTDTQYF	TGTGCCAGCAGTGGGCCCGGGAGCGGGAACACAGATACGCAGTATTTT
TRBV12-3/TRBV12-4	TRBJ2-1	few	-	CASSLGGFNEQFF	TGTGCCAGCAGTTTAGGGGGTTTCAATGAGCAGTTCTTC
TRBV28	TRBJ1-2	-	-	CASSLRATERYTF	TGTGCCAGCAGTTTGAGGGCTACTGAGCGCTACACCTTC
TRBV28	TRBJ2-1	-	-	CASGGRNEQFF	TGTGCCAGCGGGGGTCGGAATGAGCAGTTCTTC
TRBV5-8	TRBJ2-1	-	TRBD1	CASSLGGWTGLYNEQFF	TGTGCCAGCAGCTTGGGGGGGTGGACAGGGCTCTACAATGAGCAGTTCTTC
TRBV6-1	TRBJ1-2	once	-	CASSESYGYTF	TGTGCCAGCAGTGAGAGTTATGGCTACACCTTC
TRBV29-1	TRBJ2-5	-	-	CSVEGVLGKGDRRETQYF	TGCAGCGTTGAAGGAGTGCTTGGTAAAGGCGATCGTCGAGAGACCCAGTACTTC
TRBV6-6	TRBJ2-2	-	-	CASSLDLLNTGELFF	TGTGCCAGCAGTCTGGACTTATTGAACACCGGGGAGCTGTTTTTT
TRBV10-1	TRBJ2-2	-	-	CASSEGRANTGELFF	TGCGCCAGCAGTGAGGGGCGGGCGAACACCGGGGAGCTGTTTTTT
TRBV24-1	TRBJ2-3	-	-	CATSERDSTDTQYF	TGTGCCACCAGTGAAAGGGACAGCACAGATACGCAGTATTTT
TRBV5-1	TRBJ1-1	few	-	CASSLVAGVGTEAFF	TGCGCCAGCAGCTTGGTTGCAGGGGTTGGGACTGAAGCTTTCTTT
TRBV6-1	TRBJ2-2	-	TRBD2	CASSEAHGGGLIPGELFF	TGTGCCAGCAGTGAAGCTCACGGGGGGGGCCTTATACCCGGGGAGCTGTTTTTT
TRBV28	TRBJ2-3	-	-	CASKGTDTQYF	TGTGCCAGCAAGGGCACAGATACGCAGTATTTT
TRBV18	TRBJ2-6	-	-	CASSPPLGGGSSGANVLTF	TGTGCCAGCTCACCACCCCTGGGAGGGGGCAGCTCTGGGGCCAACGTCCTGACTTTC
TRBV4-1	TRBJ2-7	-	TRBD1	CASSQNRGSYEQYF	TGCGCCAGCAGCCAAAACAGGGGATCCTACGAGCAGTACTTC
TRBV2	TRBJ2-2	-	-	CASTRGVSGELFF	TGTGCCAGCACCCGGGGAGTTTCCGGGGAGCTGTTTTTT
TRBV7-9	TRBJ2-7	-	-	CASSLGLETGHFYEQYF	TGTGCCAGCAGCTTAGGACTGGAGACAGGCCACTTCTACGAGCAGTACTTC
TRBV5-5	TRBJ1-1	few	TRBD1	CASSLDRGLTEAFF	TGTGCCAGCAGCCTTGACAGGGGGCTGACTGAAGCTTTCTTT
TRBV6-4	TRBJ2-7	-	TRBD1	CASSPSPGQGFNEQYF	TGTGCCAGCAGCCCTTCACCGGGACAGGGGTTTAACGAGCAGTACTTC
TRBV28	TRBJ2-5	-	TRBD2	CASTHSSSGETQYF	TGTGCCAGCACTCACTCGTCTAGCGGCGAGACCCAGTACTTC
TRBV18	TRBJ2-1	-	-	CASSPGQAGIKNEQFF	TGTGCCAGCTCACCTGGACAAGCCGGTATAAAGAATGAGCAGTTCTTC
TRBV7-9	TRBJ2-3	-	-	CASSPWGGGSTQYF	TGTGCCAGCAGCCCCTGGGGAGGAGGGAGTACGCAGTATTTT
TRBV6-1	TRBJ1-2	-	TRBD1	CASSALPGQGNYGYTF	TGTGCCAGCAGTGCCCTTCCAGGACAGGGAAACTATGGCTACACCTTC
TRBV12-3/TRBV12-4	TRBJ1-1	-	-	CASSDDSQAFF	TGTGCCAGCAGTGATGACAGTCAAGCTTTCTTT
TRBV12-1	TRBJ2-1	-	-	CASSSPTSYPSYNEQFF	TGTGCCAGCAGCTCCCCAACTAGCTATCCCTCCTACAATGAGCAGTTCTTC
TRBV19	TRBJ2-1	-	TRBD2	CASSPSGLAGGYNEQFF	TGTGCCAGTAGTCCAAGCGGACTAGCGGGGGGATACAATGAGCAGTTCTTC
TRBV5-6	TRBJ2-7	-	-	CASSGGGEQYF	TGTGCCAGCAGCGGAGGGGGAGAGCAGTACTTC
TRBV3-1/TRBV3-2	TRBJ1-1	-	TRBD1	CASSQGQGQRVAFF	TGTGCCAGCAGCCAAGGCCAGGGACAGCGAGTGGCTTTCTTT
TRBV7-9	TRBJ1-4	once	TRBD1	CASSSGQGGEKLFF	TGTGCCAGCAGCTCGGGACAGGGAGGCGAAAAACTGTTTTTT
TRBV7-8	TRBJ2-1	-	-	CASSLGKINEQFF	TGTGCCAGCAGCTTAGGGAAGATCAATGAGCAGTTCTTC
TRBV7-8	TRBJ1-4	-	-	CASTRGVSTNEKLFF	TGTGCCAGCACCCGGGGGGTTTCAACTAATGAAAAACTGTTTTTT
TRBV28	TRBJ1-5	-	TRBD1	CASSSGTGYQPQHF	TGTGCCAGCAGTTCCGGGACAGGGTATCAGCCCCAGCATTTT
TRBV5-6	TRBJ1-2	-	TRBD1	CASSLVGAGGTANYGYTF	TGTGCCAGCAGCTTGGTCGGGGCAGGGGGCACGGCTAACTATGGCTACACCTTC
TRBV28	TRBJ1-1	once	TRBD1	CASSIHRGYNTEAFF	TGTGCCAGCAGTATCCACAGGGGTTACAACACTGAAGCTTTCTTT
TRBV7-2	TRBJ1-1	-	-	CASSLGVLMNTEAFF	TGTGCCAGCAGCTTAGGGGTACTCATGAACACTGAAGCTTTCTTT
TRBV5-6	TRBJ2-5	once	-	CASSSRTGQETQYF	TGTGCCAGCAGCTCCAGGACTGGACAGGAGACCCAGTACTTC
TRBV7-2	TRBJ2-1	-	-	CASSSRGAAAVYEQFF	TGTGCCAGCAGCTCTAGAGGGGCGGCCGCTGTCTATGAGCAGTTCTTC
TRBV29-1	TRBJ2-2	-	TRBD2	CSVGETSPSTGELFF	TGCAGCGTTGGGGAGACTAGCCCCTCAACCGGGGAGCTGTTTTTT
TRBV2	TRBJ2-3	-	-	CASRGVGDTQYF	TGTGCCAGCAGGGGGGTGGGGGATACGCAGTATTTT
TRBV29-1	TRBJ1-3	-	-	CSVDDAGNTIYF	TGCAGCGTTGACGACGCCGGAAACACCATATATTTT
TRBV5-4	TRBJ2-5	-	TRBD2	CASSLAGGGAGGETQYF	TGTGCCAGCAGCTTGGCGGGCGGGGGGGCCGGAGGTGAGACCCAGTACTTC
TRBV11-2	TRBJ1-1	-	-	CASSFSHWNTEAFF	TGTGCCAGCAGCTTCTCGCATTGGAACACTGAAGCTTTCTTT
TRBV2	TRBJ1-1	-	-	CASSERTEAFF	TGTGCCAGCAGTGAACGGACTGAAGCTTTCTTT
TRBV6-5	TRBJ1-1	-	TRBD1	CASTLQGSRTEAFF	TGTGCCAGCACCTTACAGGGGTCGAGGACTGAAGCTTTCTTT
TRBV11-2	TRBJ2-4	-	-	CASSSLRIAKNIQYF	TGTGCCAGCAGCTCCCTACGAATAGCCAAAAACATTCAGTACTTC
TRBV6-5	TRBJ1-2	-	-	CASSPGTAVYGYTF	TGTGCCAGCAGTCCTGGGACGGCAGTCTATGGCTACACCTTC
TRBV24-1	TRBJ1-5	-	-	CATSDFYSNQPQHF	TGTGCCACCAGTGATTTCTATAGCAATCAGCCCCAGCATTTT
TRBV10-3	TRBJ2-1	once	-	CAIGYSGTHNEQFF	TGTGCCATAGGATACTCGGGAACCCACAATGAGCAGTTCTTC
TRBV28	TRBJ1-6	-	-	CASSFGTGNSPLHF	TGTGCCAGCAGTTTTGGAACAGGGAATTCACCCCTCCACTTT
TRBV5-4	TRBJ1-1	-	-	CASSRLQNTEAFF	TGTGCCAGCAGCAGACTCCAGAACACTGAAGCTTTCTTT
TRBV7-2	TRBJ2-3	-	-	CASSIDVSSTDTQYF	TGTGCCAGCAGCATTGATGTATCTAGCACAGATACGCAGTATTTT
TRBV28	TRBJ1-5	-	-	CASRAQINQPQHF	TGTGCCAGCAGGGCCCAGATCAATCAGCCCCAGCATTTT
TRBV24-1	TRBJ2-6	-	-	CATSVGAGANVLTF	TGTGCCACCAGTGTAGGGGCTGGGGCCAACGTCCTGACTTTC